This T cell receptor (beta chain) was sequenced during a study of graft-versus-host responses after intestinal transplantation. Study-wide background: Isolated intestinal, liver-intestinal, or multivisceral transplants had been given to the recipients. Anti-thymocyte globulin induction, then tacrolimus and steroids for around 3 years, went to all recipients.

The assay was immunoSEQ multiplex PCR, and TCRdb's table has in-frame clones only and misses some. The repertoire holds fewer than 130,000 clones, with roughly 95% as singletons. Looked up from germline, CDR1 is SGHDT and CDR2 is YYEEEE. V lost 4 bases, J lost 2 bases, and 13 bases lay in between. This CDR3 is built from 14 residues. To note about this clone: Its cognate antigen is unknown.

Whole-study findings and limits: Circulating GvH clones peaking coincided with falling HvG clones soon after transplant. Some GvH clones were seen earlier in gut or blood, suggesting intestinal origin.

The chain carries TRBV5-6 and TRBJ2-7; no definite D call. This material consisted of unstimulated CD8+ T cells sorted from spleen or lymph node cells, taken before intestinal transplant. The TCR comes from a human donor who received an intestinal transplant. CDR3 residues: CASSPLIGTYEQYF. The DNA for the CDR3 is TGTGCCAGCAGCCCGCTCATAGGAACCTACGAGCAGTACTTC. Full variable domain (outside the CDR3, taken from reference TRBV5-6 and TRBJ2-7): DAGVTQSPTHLIKTRGQQVTLRCSPKSGHDTVSWYQQALGQGPQFIFQYYEEEERQRGNFPDRFSGHQFPNYSSELNVNALLLGDSALYLCASSPLIGTYEQYFGPGTRLTVT.